This T cell receptor (beta chain) stems from a study of T cells in Graves' hyperthyroidism and ophthalmopathy. This clonotype has ten or more counts. Its antigen is as yet unknown. Researchers amplified the TCR beta CDR3 regions from RNA transcripts. When the TCR CDR3 underwent first-round RT-PCR, the HTBI primer set was used. TCRdb passed the multiplex PCR reads through MiXCR, listing each CDR3 protein once. Among some 400,000 distinct CDR3 sequences listed, about 19% were seen once. Study-level findings and limits: Among thyroid clonotypes expanded above 0.001, most also appeared in blood.

V lost 5 bases, J lost 6 bases, and 8 bases lay in between. From germline, CDR1 is MNHEY and CDR2 SMNVEV (reference sequence). The CDR3 is made up of 11 amino acids. Each patient was aged 18 to 65 and had newly diagnosed hyperthyroidism of under 2 months' duration. It was uncontrolled infection, other autoimmune disease, pregnancy or lactation that excluded patients. Fresh 10 ml peripheral blood yielded PBMCs. This sequence joins TRBV27 and TRBJ2-7; possible D gene TRBD2, 5 bases. This receptor was obtained from a woman aged 18-30 years with Graves' hyperthyroidism. Material: blood. The CDR3, as DNA: TGTGCCAGCAGTGAGGGCGGCGAGCAGTACTTC. This encodes CASSEGGEQYF.